The T cell receptor beta chain under discussion was sequenced for a study of shared clonotypes between healthy human individuals. Notes on the study in general: Memory subsets generally showed smaller estimated richness than naive subsets did. Generation probability values for non-shared clonotypes were lower than those for clonotypes shared by all four donors.

As concerns this clone: Its antigen is undetermined.

V dropped 3 bases and J dropped 3 bases, with 12 bases sitting between them. This CDR3 has 15 residues. The germline CDR1 and CDR2 sequences are SGDLS and YYNGEE. Per the original data handling: Filtering of immunoSEQ junctional sequences could not match full-length read filtering. The protocol was immunoSEQ multiplex PCR, while the TCRdb copy is restricted to in-frame clones and leaves out a portion. The V and J calls and clone size were taken over from that table, and D and trimming were inferred from the DNA. The sample lists 550,000 to 800,000 clones, roughly 88% seen once, with roughly 36% in the top ten.

The chain uses TRBV9 and TRBJ1-4; D may be TRBD1 (6 bases). The sequencing input was memory CD8+ T cells from PBMCs. This sample's subset: CD45RO+ cells pooled with CCR7-negative TemRA cells. This TCR was recovered from a man younger than 35 in good health. Some clones in this sample may be carry-over from other donors' samples. CDR3 residues: CASSAQGRANEKLFF. The CDR3, as DNA: TGTGCCAGCAGCGCGCAGGGGCGGGCTAATGAAAAACTGTTTTTT.